Following are 27 T cell receptor beta chains from one sample sequenced in a study of T-cell memory formation after mild COVID-19. TCRdb passed the 5' RACE reads through MiXCR, listing each CDR3 protein once. The data hold around 250,000 distinct CDR3 sequences, with 15% to 20% observed a single time. Sequences were obtained from PBMCs or a T cell subset sorted from them (not recorded which). These receptors originate from a man aged 18 to 29 who had mild COVID-19 (a few samples of this study predate the infection). Cell type and time point are not known.

The chain carries TRBV20-1 and TRBJ2-3; maybe TRBD2 (6 bases). CDR3 length: 12 amino acids. The germline gives CDR1 DFQATT, CDR2 SNEGSKA (reference sequence). This chain's CDR3 is CVYGGSTDTQYF. CDR3 bases: TGCGTATACGGGGGAAGCACAGATACGCAGTATTTT.

This clonotype was seen more than once but under ten times. The CDR3 loop reads CSAPSLAGARTDTQYF. The CDR3 DNA sequence: TGCAGTGCGCCGAGCCTAGCGGGGGCCCGCACAGATACGCAGTATTTT. V usage is TRBV20-1 and J usage is TRBJ2-3; 10 bases align to TRBD2. Germline V gene data show CDR1 as DFQATT and CDR2 as SNEGSKA (reference sequence). V shed 6 bases, J shed 1 base, and the junction held 10 bases outside the gene matches. The length of the CDR3 is 16 residues.

The chain carries TRBV29-1 and TRBJ2-7, with TRBD2 matching 10 bases. V was pared by 4 bases and J by 1 base, with 7 bases of the junction left unmatched. The germline CDR1 and CDR2 sequences are SQVTM and ANQGSEA. CDR3 length equals 15 residues. The CDR3, as DNA: TGCAGCGTTGCCGGTCTAGCGGGGGAATCCTACGAGCAGTACTTC. Its protein is CSVAGLAGESYEQYF.

This clonotype has a count of ten or more. The rearrangement joins TRBV5-1 to TRBJ2-7; 8 bases are shared with TRBD1. The germline V gene has CDR1 SGHRS and CDR2 YFSETQ. The CDR3 sequence is 16 residues long. Trimming took 4 bases from V and 2 from J; bases not matched to a gene: 11. CDR3: CASSPGTGRPAYEQYF. CDR3 DNA sequence: TGCGCCAGCAGCCCCGGGACAGGCCGACCTGCCTACGAGCAGTACTTC.

This clonotype was detected only a few times. The V and J genes are TRBV20-1 and TRBJ2-2; 11 nucleotides line up with TRBD1. The V gene's germline CDR1 is DFQATT and CDR2 SNEGSKA (reference sequence). The CDR3 extends over 13 amino acids. Trimming at V came to 3 bases and at J to 6 bases, leaving 0 bases not matched to a gene. CDR3 region: CSARDRGPGELFF. The CDR3 DNA follows: TGCAGTGCTAGGGACAGGGGGCCCGGGGAGCTGTTTTTT.

The V and J genes are TRBV7-9 and TRBJ1-1; no firm D call. The CDR3 is 12 amino acids. The ends were cut back, 5 bases at V and 5 bases at J, with 9 bases in the middle. Germline values: CDR1 SEHNR, CDR2 FQNEAQ (reference sequence). The CDR3 coding sequence is TGTGCCAGCAGCGCCTTGGTGACTGAAGCTTTCTTT. The encoded protein is CASSALVTEAFF.

This chain uses TRBV7-9 with TRBJ1-2, with a possible D match to TRBD1 (5 bases). Trimming took off 5 bases at V and 4 bases at J, with 11 bases between the two ends. Germline V gene data show CDR1 as SEHNR and CDR2 as FQNEAQ (reference sequence). The CDR3 runs to 13 residues. The CDR3 coding sequence is TGTGCCAGCAGCCCCGGGGGGATCTATGGCTACACCTTC. Translating gives CASSPGGIYGYTF.

The chain carries TRBV5-1 and TRBJ2-1; 9 nucleotides align to TRBD1. The ends lost 1 base at V and 10 bases at J; junction bases unmatched: 9. Germline V gives CDR1 SGHRS, CDR2 YFSETQ. The CDR3 runs to 15 residues. The CDR3 DNA reads as TGCGCCAGCAGCTTGCTGGGGACAGGGAGTAGGGAGCAGTTCTTC. It yields the protein CASSLLGTGSREQFF.

The V call is TRBV7-2, the J call TRBJ2-5; D is unclear. Germline values: CDR1 SGHTA, CDR2 FQGNSA. V dropped 1 base and J dropped 14 bases, with 14 bases sitting between them. The CDR3 is made up of 12 amino acids. Here the CDR3 reads CASSLGLGSSYF. The CDR3 DNA sequence: TGTGCCAGCAGCTTAGGCTTGGGCTCGTCATACTTC.

This clonotype was counted a few times. The chain has TRBV4-3 and TRBJ1-1, with 10 nucleotides matching TRBD1. The ends lost 4 bases at V and 4 bases at J; junction bases unmatched: 3. Per germline, CDR1 LGHNA and CDR2 YSLEER. The CDR3 is 14 amino acids. For the CDR3, the DNA is TGCGCCAGCAGCCCGGACAGGGGGTTCACTGAAGCTTTCTTT. It translates to CASSPDRGFTEAFF.

This chain joins TRBV10-3 and TRBJ1-1; D uncertain. The V gene lost 9 bases and the J gene lost 2 bases, with 13 bases spanning the gap. Germline V lookup: CDR1 ENHRY, CDR2 SYGVKD. This CDR3 has 13 residues. The CDR3 region has the DNA TGTGCCATGAGCCCGGGTAGTAACACTGAAGCTTTCTTT. It yields the protein CAMSPGSNTEAFF.

V gene TRBV4-3 combines with J gene TRBJ2-3; D unclear. Germline CDR1 is LGHNA and CDR2 is YSLEER. The ends were cut back, 1 base at V and 4 bases at J, with 18 bases in the middle. The CDR3 loop spans 17 amino acids. DNA for the CDR3: TGCGCCAGCAGCCAAGGGTTGATAGAGGCCTACGCAGATACGCAGTATTTT. Translated, it gives CASSQGLIEAYADTQYF.

The CDR3, as DNA: TGCAGTGCTGGTACCCCGGGACAGGGTGATGAGCAGTTCTTC. Translation gives CSAGTPGQGDEQFF. This sequence joins TRBV20-1 and TRBJ2-1; the match to TRBD1 covers 9 bases. Germline lookup yields CDR1 DFQATT and CDR2 SNEGSKA (reference sequence). The CDR3 has 14 residues. J gave up 8 bases and V 5 bases, and 10 bases lay outside the gene matches.

This clonotype came up a few times. The genes are TRBV5-4 and TRBJ2-1, with 8 bases matching TRBD2. V trimming: 0 bases; J trimming: 8 bases; junction bases outside the gene matches: 13. Germline-derived CDR1 and CDR2 are SGHNT and YYREEE (reference sequence). The CDR3 runs 17 residues. CDR3 sequence (DNA): TGTGCCAGCAGCTTGGCAATTTACGGGGGGGCCGGGGATGAGCAGTTCTTC. It is translated as CASSLAIYGGAGDEQFF. Using reference TRBV5-4 and TRBJ2-1 for the parts outside the CDR3, the full variable domain is ETGVTQSPTHLIKTRGQQVTLRCSSQSGHNTVSWYQQALGQGPQFIFQYYREEENGRGNFPPRFSGLQFPNYSSELNVNALELDDSALYLCASSLAIYGGAGDEQFFGPGTRLTVL.

The V call is TRBV6-5, the J call TRBJ1-1; 8 bases align to TRBD1. Germline V gene sequence: CDR1 MNHEY, CDR2 SVGAGI. V lost 6 bases to trimming and J lost 2 bases; unmatched junction nucleotides: 8. The CDR3 spans 15 residues. The CDR3 DNA is TGTGCCAGCAGCCCTACCGACAGGGGCAACACTGAAGCTTTCTTT. Translation gives CASSPTDRGNTEAFF.

This clonotype was observed a few times. The rearrangement uses TRBV5-1 and TRBJ2-3; 8 bases fit TRBD2. The CDR3 spans 17 residues. V lost 4 bases, J lost 1 base, and 11 bases stayed unmatched. Germline CDR1 is SGHRS and CDR2 is YFSETQ. CDR3 in DNA: TGCGCCAGCAGCCCCGACATAGCGGGGTACCGCACAGATACGCAGTATTTT. Its protein is CASSPDIAGYRTDTQYF.

This clonotype has a count of ten or more. The chain carries TRBV5-1 and TRBJ2-1; D perhaps matches TRBD1 (7 bases). CDR1 is SGHRS, CDR2 YFSETQ, per germline. The V gene lost 0 bases and the J gene lost 0 bases, with 13 bases spanning the gap. This CDR3 contains 17 residues. The CDR3 nucleotides are TGCGCCAGCAGCTTGGCAGGGGGACTTAGCTCCTACAATGAGCAGTTCTTC. Its translation: CASSLAGGLSSYNEQFF.

This sequence joins TRBV20-1 and TRBJ1-1, with 7 bases lining up with TRBD1. The CDR3 is made up of 13 amino acids. The V segment lost 0 bases and the J segment 4 bases; nucleotides outside the gene matches: 2. Per the germline V gene, CDR1 is DFQATT and CDR2 is SNEGSKA (reference sequence). CDR3 loop: CSAREGDSTEAFF. In DNA, the CDR3 is TGCAGTGCTAGAGAAGGGGACAGCACTGAAGCTTTCTTT.

This clonotype was observed a handful of times. The chain carries TRBV29-1 and TRBJ2-2; 8 positions match TRBD1. Germline trimming cut 3 bases from V and 1 base from J; bases unmatched to any gene: 4. CDR3 size: 15 residues. Germline CDR1 reads SQVTM; CDR2 reads ANQGSEA. The CDR3 sequence is CSVDLGQGNTGELFF. CDR3 bases: TGCAGCGTTGACCTCGGACAGGGGAACACCGGGGAGCTGTTTTTT.

Written as DNA, the CDR3 is TGTGCCAGCAGCCGGGACTATGGGACCGGGGAGCTGTTTTTT. Encoded protein: CASSRDYGTGELFF. The rearrangement joins TRBV7-3 to TRBJ2-2; 7 positions match TRBD2. The CDR3 covers 14 residues. CDR1 is SGHTA, CDR2 FQGTGA, per germline. The V gene end was trimmed by 5 bases and the J gene end by 5 bases; junction bases not matched to a gene: 5.

For the CDR3, the DNA is TGTGCCAGCAGCCAGGGAACAGGGGCGCGGGATACGCAGTATTTT. Translated, it gives CASSQGTGARDTQYF. The V and J genes are TRBV3-1 and TRBJ2-3, with 7 bases aligning to TRBD1. Germline V gene sequence: CDR1 LGHDT, CDR2 YNNKEL (reference sequence). The CDR3 runs 15 residues. The V and J ends lost 3 bases and 6 bases, in that order; junction bases with no gene match: 9.

V usage is TRBV2 and J usage is TRBJ2-5; possibly TRBD2 for D (6 bases). V was shortened by 8 bases and J by 6 bases, with 22 bases between the two germline ends. Germline V gene sequence: CDR1 SNHLY, CDR2 FYNNEI. This CDR3 contains 15 residues. The CDR3 region has the DNA TGTGCCAGCGGGCCAGGGACTCTGTCGGGGAAGACCCAGTACTTC. It codes for CASGPGTLSGKTQYF. Full variable domain (outside the CDR3, taken from reference TRBV2 and TRBJ2-5): EPEVTQTPSHQVTQMGQEVILRCVPISNHLYFYWYRQILGQKVEFLVSFYNNEISEKSEIFDDQFSVERPDGSNFTLKIRSTKLEDSAMYFCASGPGTLSGKTQYFGPGTRLLVL.

In its sample, this clonotype was seen a few times. V gene TRBV7-2 combines with J gene TRBJ1-2; D might be TRBD1 (6 bases). The ends were cut back, 3 bases at V and 2 bases at J, with 10 bases in the middle. Germline lookup yields CDR1 SGHTA and CDR2 FQGNSA. The CDR3 spans 14 residues. The CDR3 is CASSFGQRNYGYTF. In DNA, the CDR3 is TGTGCCAGCAGCTTTGGACAGCGAAACTATGGCTACACCTTC.

The chain recombines TRBV12-3 or TRBV12-4 with TRBJ2-1; possibly TRBD2 for D (6 bases). Deletions cut 8 bases from V and 1 base from J, with 15 bases between. This CDR3 comprises 15 residues. CDR3 bases: TGTGCCAGCGCACCCTGGAGGGATTCCTACAATGAGCAGTTCTTC. The encoded protein is CASAPWRDSYNEQFF.

V usage is TRBV10-2 and J usage is TRBJ2-7; TRBD2 matches at 7 bases. Per the germline V gene, CDR1 is WSHSY and CDR2 is SAAADI. The CDR3 has 16 amino acids. Trimming took 0 bases from V and 2 from J; bases not matched to a gene: 7. As DNA, the CDR3 is TGCGCCAGCAGTGAGTCCTCGGGGGGTTTAGCCTACGAGCAGTACTTC. Translation: CASSESSGGLAYEQYF.

This clonotype occurred a few times. The V gene is TRBV12-3 or TRBV12-4, the J gene TRBJ1-2, with 9 nucleotides matching TRBD1. The CDR3 has 15 residues. With 5 bases clipped from V and 0 bases from J, the junction kept 4 bases outside the gene matches. The CDR3 DNA follows: TGTGCCAGCAGTCCGACAGGGGGAGCTAACTATGGCTACACCTTC. Translation: CASSPTGGANYGYTF.

Relative to its sample, this clonotype is medium-sized (0.01 to 0.1%). This rearrangement joins TRBV5-1 to TRBJ2-2, with no clear D. Trimming stripped 3 bases from V and 2 bases from J, with 8 bases between. The CDR3 is 14 amino acids. Germline CDR1 and CDR2: SGHRS and YFSETQ. CDR3 nucleotides: TGCGCCAGCAGCTCCCCCACAAACACCGGGGAGCTGTTTTTT. It codes for CASSSPTNTGELFF.